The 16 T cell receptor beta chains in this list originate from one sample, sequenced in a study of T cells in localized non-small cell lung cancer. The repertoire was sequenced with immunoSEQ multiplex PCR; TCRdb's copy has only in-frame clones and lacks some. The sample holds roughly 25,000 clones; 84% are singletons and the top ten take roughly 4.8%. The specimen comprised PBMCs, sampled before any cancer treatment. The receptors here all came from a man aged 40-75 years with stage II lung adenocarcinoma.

CDR3 protein: CASSLRQGGYEQYF. CDR3 in DNA: TGTGCCAGCAGCTTACGGCAGGGAGGGTACGAGCAGTACTTC. This chain uses TRBV7-2 with TRBJ2-7; the match to TRBD2 covers 7 bases. The CDR3 extends over 14 amino acids. With 2 bases clipped from V and 4 bases from J, the junction kept 5 bases outside the gene matches. The germline V gene has CDR1 SGHTA and CDR2 FQGNSA.

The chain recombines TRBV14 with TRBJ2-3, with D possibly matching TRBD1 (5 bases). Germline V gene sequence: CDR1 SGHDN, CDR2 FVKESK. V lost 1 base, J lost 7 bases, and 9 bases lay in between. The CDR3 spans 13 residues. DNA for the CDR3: TGTGCCAGCAGCCAAGTGGCAGGGAATACGCAGTATTTT. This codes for CASSQVAGNTQYF.

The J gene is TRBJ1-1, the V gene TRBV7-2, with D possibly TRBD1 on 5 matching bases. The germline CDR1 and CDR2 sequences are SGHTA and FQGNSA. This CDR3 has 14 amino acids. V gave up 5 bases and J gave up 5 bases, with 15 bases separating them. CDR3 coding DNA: TGTGCCAGCAGCCCGAGGACACCTTTAACTGAAGCTTTCTTT. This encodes CASSPRTPLTEAFF.

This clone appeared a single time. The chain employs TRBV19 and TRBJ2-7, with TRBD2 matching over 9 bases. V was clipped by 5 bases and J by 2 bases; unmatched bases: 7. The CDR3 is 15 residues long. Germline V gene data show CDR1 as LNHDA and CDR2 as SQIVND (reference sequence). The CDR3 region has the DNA TGTGCCAGTAGTGCTGGGACTAGCAGCACCTACGAGCAGTACTTC. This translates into CASSAGTSSTYEQYF.

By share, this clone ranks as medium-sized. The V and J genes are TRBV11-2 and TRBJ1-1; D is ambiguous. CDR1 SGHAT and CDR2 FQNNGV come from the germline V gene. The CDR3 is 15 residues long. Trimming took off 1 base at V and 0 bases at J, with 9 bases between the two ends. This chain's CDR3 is CASSLGGSMNTEAFF. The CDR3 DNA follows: TGTGCCAGCAGCTTAGGTGGGAGTATGAACACTGAAGCTTTCTTT.

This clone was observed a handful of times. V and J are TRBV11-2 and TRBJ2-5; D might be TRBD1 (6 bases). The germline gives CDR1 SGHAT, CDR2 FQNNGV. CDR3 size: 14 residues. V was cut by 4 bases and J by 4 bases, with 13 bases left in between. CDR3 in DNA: TGTGCCAGCAGCTCTTGGACAGATGTAGAGACCCAGTACTTC. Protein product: CASSSWTDVETQYF.

The CDR3 DNA sequence: TGTGCCATCAGGGGGACATCCTATAATTCACCCCTCCACTTT. Amino acids: CAIRGTSYNSPLHF. J is TRBJ1-6 and V is TRBV10-3; weak D call: TRBD1 (6 bases). This CDR3 comprises 14 residues. Per germline, CDR1 ENHRY and CDR2 SYGVKD. V lost 6 bases to trimming and J lost 1 base, with 7 bases between them.

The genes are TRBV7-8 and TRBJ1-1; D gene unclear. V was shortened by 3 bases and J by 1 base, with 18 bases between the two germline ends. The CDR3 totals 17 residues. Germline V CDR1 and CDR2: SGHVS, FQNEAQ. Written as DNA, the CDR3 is TGTGCCAGCAGCTTCTTGGCCCGAATGGTTCAGAACACTGAAGCTTTCTTT. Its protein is CASSFLARMVQNTEAFF.

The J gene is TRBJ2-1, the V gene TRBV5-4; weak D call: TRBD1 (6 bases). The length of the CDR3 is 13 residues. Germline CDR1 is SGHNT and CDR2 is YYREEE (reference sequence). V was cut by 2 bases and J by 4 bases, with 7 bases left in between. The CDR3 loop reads CASSFTGYNEQFF. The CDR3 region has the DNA TGTGCCAGCAGCTTTACAGGGTACAATGAGCAGTTCTTC.

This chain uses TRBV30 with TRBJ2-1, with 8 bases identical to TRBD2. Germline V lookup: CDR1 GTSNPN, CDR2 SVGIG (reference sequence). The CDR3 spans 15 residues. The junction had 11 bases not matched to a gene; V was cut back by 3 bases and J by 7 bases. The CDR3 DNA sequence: TGTGCCTGGAGACGACCGGGGGGGCGACGGAATGAGCAGTTCTTC. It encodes CAWRRPGGRRNEQFF.

The CDR3: CASSQGLIYGYTF. CDR3 bases: TGTGCCAGCAGCCAGGGACTGATCTATGGCTACACCTTC. The gene calls are TRBV11-2 and TRBJ1-2; TRBD1 might be the D (5 bases). V shed 5 bases and J shed 4 bases, with 11 bases lying between them. This CDR3 has 13 residues. The germline V gene encodes CDR1 SGHAT and CDR2 FQNNGV.

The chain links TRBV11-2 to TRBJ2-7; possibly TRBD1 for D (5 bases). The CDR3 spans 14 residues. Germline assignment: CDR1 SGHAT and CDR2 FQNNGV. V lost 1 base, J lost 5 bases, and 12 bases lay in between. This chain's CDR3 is CASSLVRQGHEQYF. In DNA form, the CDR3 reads TGTGCCAGCAGCTTAGTGCGGCAGGGTCACGAGCAGTACTTC.

CDR3 amino acids: CAWTRGRGNSPLHF. Here the CDR3 DNA reads TGTGCCTGGACCCGGGGCAGGGGCAATTCACCCCTCCACTTT. The rearrangement joins TRBV30 to TRBJ1-6; TRBD1 might be the D (6 bases). Germline CDR1 GTSNPN, CDR2 SVGIG (reference sequence). The ends were cut back, 4 bases at V and 7 bases at J, with 14 bases in the middle. This CDR3 comprises 14 residues.

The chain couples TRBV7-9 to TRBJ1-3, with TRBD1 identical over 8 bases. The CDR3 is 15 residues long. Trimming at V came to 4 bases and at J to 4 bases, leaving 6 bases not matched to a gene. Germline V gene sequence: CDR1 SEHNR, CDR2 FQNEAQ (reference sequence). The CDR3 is CASSSTGALGNTIYF. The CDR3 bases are TGTGCCAGCAGCTCGACAGGGGCGCTAGGAAACACCATATATTTT. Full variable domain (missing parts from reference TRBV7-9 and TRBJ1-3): DTGVSQNPRHKITKRGQNVTFRCDPISEHNRLYWYRQTLGQGPEFLTYFQNEAQLEKSRLLSDRFSAERPKGSFSTLEIQRTEQGDSAMYLCASSSTGALGNTIYFGEGSWLTVV.

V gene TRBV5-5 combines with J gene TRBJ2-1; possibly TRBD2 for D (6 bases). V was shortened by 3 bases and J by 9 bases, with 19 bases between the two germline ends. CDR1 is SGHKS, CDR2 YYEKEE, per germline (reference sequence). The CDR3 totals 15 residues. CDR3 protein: CASSSVWGGFSEQFF. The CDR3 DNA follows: TGTGCCAGCAGCTCGGTCTGGGGAGGATTCAGTGAGCAGTTCTTC.

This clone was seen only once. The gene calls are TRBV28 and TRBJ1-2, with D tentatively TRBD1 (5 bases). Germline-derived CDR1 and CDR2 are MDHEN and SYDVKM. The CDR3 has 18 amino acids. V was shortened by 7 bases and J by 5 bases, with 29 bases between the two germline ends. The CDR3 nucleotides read TGTGCCAGCACCTCAGCAGGGCCCGCCAAGTGGAAAGATTATGGCTACACCTTC. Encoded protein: CASTSAGPAKWKDYGYTF.